Presented here are 21 T cell receptor beta chains from one specimen sequenced in a study of PD-1 blockade in mismatch repair-deficient tumors. Produced via immunoSEQ multiplex PCR; TCRdb's table is partial and in-frame only. The sample carries 50,000 to 75,000 clones, about nine tenths recorded once. Sequencing was performed on peripheral blood, taken 52 weeks after starting pembrolizumab. These receptors were taken from an adult with mismatch repair-deficient cancer.

The chain couples TRBV4-1 to TRBJ2-7; TRBD1 agrees at 10 bases. The CDR3 has 14 residues. Germline V CDR1 and CDR2: MGHRA, YSYEKL. J gave up 5 bases and V 3 bases, and 4 bases lay outside the gene matches. CDR3 nucleotide sequence: TGCGCCAGCAGCCAGACAGACAGGGGGCACGAGCAGTACTTC. Its translation: CASSQTDRGHEQYF.

This chain links TRBV28 with TRBJ1-5, with D perhaps matching TRBD1 (5 bases). The CDR3 has 15 amino acids. Germline CDR1 MDHEN, CDR2 SYDVKM. V was pared by 4 bases and J by 5 bases, with 15 bases between. CDR3 sequence reads: CASSSPREKDQPQHF. CDR3 nucleotide sequence: TGTGCCAGCAGTTCTCCCAGGGAAAAAGATCAGCCCCAGCATTTT. Complete variable domain (other parts from reference TRBV28 and TRBJ1-5): DVKVTQSSRYLVKRTGEKVFLECVQDMDHENMFWYRQDPGLGLRLIYFSYDVKMKEKGDIPEGYSVSREKKERFSLILESASTNQTSMYLCASSSPREKDQPQHFGDGTRLSIL.

The chain couples TRBV6-5 to TRBJ2-2; D is ambiguous. Trimming took off 3 bases at V and 7 bases at J, with 12 bases between the two ends. The CDR3 consists of 14 residues. The germline CDR1 and CDR2 sequences are MNHEY and SVGAGI. The CDR3 loop is CASSYSKLNGELFF. The CDR3 region has the DNA TGTGCCAGCAGTTATTCGAAATTGAACGGGGAGCTGTTTTTT.

The chain is built from TRBV19 and TRBJ2-7, with 7 bases lining up with TRBD1. This CDR3 contains 18 residues. V shed 1 base and J 0 bases; nucleotides not matched to a gene: 12. Per the germline V gene, CDR1 is LNHDA and CDR2 is SQIVND (reference sequence). The DNA for the CDR3 is TGTGCCAGTAGTATAGTGGGGAGAGGGGGCCTTTTCTCCTACGAGCAGTACTTC. Translating it yields CASSIVGRGGLFSYEQYF.

V gene TRBV5-4 combines with J gene TRBJ2-3; 7 nucleotides agree with TRBD2. V was clipped by 2 bases and J by 4 bases; unmatched bases: 4. This CDR3 spans 14 amino acids. Germline CDR1 reads SGHNT; CDR2 reads YYREEE (reference sequence). The CDR3 is CASSFRGVPDTQYF. The CDR3 DNA follows: TGTGCCAGCAGCTTCCGGGGGGTTCCAGATACGCAGTATTTT.

The chain combines TRBV11-2 with TRBJ2-3; D perhaps matches TRBD2 (6 bases). Germline V lookup: CDR1 SGHAT, CDR2 FQNNGV. The CDR3 has 16 residues. V was cut by 1 base and J by 0 bases, with 11 bases left in between. CDR3 in DNA: TGTGCCAGCAGCTTAGGGGCGGGGTATAGCACAGATACGCAGTATTTT. This translates into CASSLGAGYSTDTQYF.

The V call is TRBV11-2, the J call TRBJ2-7; D is possibly TRBD1 or TRBD2 (5 bases each). V was clipped by 3 bases and J by 2 bases, with 14 bases between them. CDR1 and CDR2 from the germline V gene are SGHAT and FQNNGV. The length of the CDR3 is 15 residues. CDR3 residues: CASSLTSGTAYEQYF. The CDR3 DNA follows: TGTGCCAGCAGCTTGACCTCCGGGACGGCCTACGAGCAGTACTTC.

By sample fraction, this clone is medium-sized (0.01 to 0.1%). The chain is built from TRBV9 and TRBJ2-7; TRBD1 agrees at 9 bases. This CDR3 has 15 amino acids. With 4 bases clipped from V and 6 bases from J, the junction kept 11 bases outside the gene matches. Germline CDR1 reads SGDLS; CDR2 reads YYNGEE. CDR3 sequence: CASSPPGTGWAEQYF. CDR3 nucleotide sequence: TGTGCCAGCAGCCCCCCCGGGACAGGGTGGGCCGAGCAGTACTTC. Based on the CDR3 plus reference TRBV9 and TRBJ2-7, the full variable domain is DSGVTQTPKHLITATGQRVTLRCSPRSGDLSVYWYQQSLDQGLQFLIQYYNGEERAKGNILERFSAQQFPDLHSELNLSSLELGDSALYFCASSPPGTGWAEQYFGPGTRLTVT.

The chain employs TRBV7-9 and TRBJ2-1, with a tentative D call TRBD1 (5 bases). The V gene's germline CDR1 is SEHNR and CDR2 FQNEAQ (reference sequence). The length of the CDR3 is 13 residues. Trimming took 5 bases from V and 1 from J, leaving 6 bases between them. The CDR3 bases are TGTGCCAGCAGCCCAGGGTCCTACAATGAGCAGTTCTTC. This gives the protein CASSPGSYNEQFF.

CDR3 bases: TGTGCCATCGGACAGGGTGGGGTCGCAGAGACCCAGTACTTC. Amino acids: CAIGQGGVAETQYF. The chain has TRBV10-3 and TRBJ2-5, with 8 bases identical to TRBD1. Germline CDR1 ENHRY, CDR2 SYGVKD. This CDR3 region has 14 residues. The V gene end was trimmed by 8 bases and the J gene end by 4 bases; junction bases not matched to a gene: 9.

The chain combines TRBV27 with TRBJ2-3; D perhaps matches TRBD1 (7 bases). CDR1 and CDR2 from the germline V gene are MNHEY and SMNVEV (reference sequence). Trimming took off 10 bases at V and 4 bases at J, with 18 bases between the two ends. This CDR3 comprises 14 residues. The CDR3 sequence is CATGGTAIADTQYF. As DNA, the CDR3 is TGTGCCACAGGCGGGACAGCGATCGCAGATACGCAGTATTTT.

The J gene is TRBJ2-7, the V gene TRBV29-1; TRBD1 matches 9 bases. Germline V gene lookup returns CDR1 SQVTM and CDR2 ANQGSEA. J was trimmed by 1 base and V by 7 bases; bases with no gene match: 2. The CDR3 covers 12 residues. As DNA, the CDR3 is TGCAGCGGACAGGGGGATTCCTACGAGCAGTACTTC. Translation gives CSGQGDSYEQYF.

This chain connects TRBV2 to TRBJ2-1; 13 bases line up with TRBD2. CDR1 SNHLY and CDR2 FYNNEI come from the germline V gene. V lost 0 bases and J lost 0; bases outside the gene matches: 5. The CDR3 sequence is 19 residues long. CDR3 loop: CASSEAPGLAGSSYNEQFF. As DNA, the CDR3 is TGTGCCAGCAGTGAAGCCCCGGGACTAGCGGGGAGCTCCTACAATGAGCAGTTCTTC.

The chain joins TRBV6-1 to TRBJ2-3; 7 nucleotides line up with TRBD2. CDR3 length equals 19 residues. V lost 2 bases, J lost 2 bases, and 16 bases stayed unmatched. CDR1 MNHNS and CDR2 SASEGT come from the germline V gene. This chain's CDR3 is CASSEWGGSGDSSTDTQYF. CDR3 nucleotides: TGTGCCAGCAGTGAATGGGGGGGTAGCGGAGATAGCTCCACAGATACGCAGTATTTT.

In this sample, this clone turned up a few times. The CDR3 reads CASSQETGGLYGYTF. CDR3 nucleotides: TGCGCCAGCAGCCAAGAAACAGGGGGTCTCTATGGCTACACCTTC. V usage is TRBV4-1 and J usage is TRBJ1-2; the match to TRBD1 covers 8 bases. The V and J ends lost 0 bases and 4 bases, in that order; junction bases with no gene match: 4. CDR1 MGHRA and CDR2 YSYEKL come from the germline V gene. This CDR3 comprises 15 residues.

This clone was detected only once. V is TRBV9 and J is TRBJ2-3; 10 bases match TRBD2. The germline CDR1 and CDR2 sequences are SGDLS and YYNGEE. There are 16 residues in the CDR3. Trimming cost V 3 bases and J 4 bases; bases outside gene matches: 8. The CDR3 loop is CASSAGTSVLPDTQYF. The CDR3, as DNA: TGTGCCAGCAGCGCCGGGACTAGCGTTCTACCAGATACGCAGTATTTT.

V is TRBV15 and J is TRBJ2-5; possibly TRBD1 for D (6 bases). The CDR3 contains 14 residues. The V gene's germline CDR1 is LNHNV and CDR2 YYDKDF (reference sequence). V dropped 5 bases and J dropped 2 bases, with 12 bases sitting between them. The CDR3 DNA reads TGTGCCACCAGCCCCCCAGGGGAACAAGAGACCCAGTACTTC. Its translation: CATSPPGEQETQYF.

The chain combines TRBV7-9 with TRBJ2-1; 7 positions agree with TRBD2. The trim removed 2 bases at V and 8 bases at J, leaving 6 bases unmatched. Looked up from germline, CDR1 is SEHNR and CDR2 is FQNEAQ (reference sequence). CDR3 length: 14 amino acids. CDR3 region: CASSLPRLADEQFF. For the CDR3, the DNA is TGTGCCAGCAGCTTACCTCGACTAGCAGATGAGCAGTTCTTC.

The rearrangement uses TRBV29-1 and TRBJ2-1; 7 bases line up with TRBD2. The CDR3 length is 17 residues. J lost 4 bases, V lost 5 bases, and 17 bases had no gene match. Germline loops: CDR1 SQVTM, CDR2 ANQGSEA. In nucleotides, the CDR3 is TGCAGCGTTAGGTCCATACTCGGCGGGAGAGATTACAATGAGCAGTTCTTC. The encoded protein is CSVRSILGGRDYNEQFF.

This clone was observed a handful of times. V and J are TRBV7-9 and TRBJ1-2; D perhaps matches TRBD1 (5 bases). Germline values: CDR1 SEHNR, CDR2 FQNEAQ (reference sequence). Trimming cost V 8 bases and J 9 bases, with 22 bases left between them. The CDR3 is 14 residues long. The CDR3 sequence: CASAPYGGGGRYTF. The CDR3 coding sequence is TGTGCCAGCGCTCCTTATGGGGGAGGCGGGCGCTACACCTTC. The full variable domain, with the rest looked up from reference TRBV7-9 and TRBJ1-2, is DTGVSQNPRHKITKRGQNVTFRCDPISEHNRLYWYRQTLGQGPEFLTYFQNEAQLEKSRLLSDRFSAERPKGSFSTLEIQRTEQGDSAMYLCASAPYGGGGRYTFGSGTRLTVV.

V and J are TRBV27 and TRBJ2-5; D is perhaps TRBD1 or TRBD2 (5 bases each). Germline CDR1 and CDR2: MNHEY and SMNVEV (reference sequence). Trimming took 1 base from V and 5 from J, leaving 23 bases between them. This CDR3 is 18 amino acids long. Here the CDR3 reads CASSLLGWTGRPSETQYF. The CDR3 DNA sequence: TGTGCCAGCAGTTTATTGGGTTGGACGGGACGCCCTTCGGAGACCCAGTACTTC.